This TCR beta chain was sequenced for a study of T-cell reconstitution after alpha-beta-depleted transplantation in children. Study-wide results and limits: Hyperexpanded clones declined; after one year, newly produced T cells mostly supplied diversity. Some patients owed their high day-60 TCRbeta diversity to surviving recipient T cells and thymic progenitors. About two months after transplant, alpha-beta T cells reportedly came from several hundred expanded graft clones.

Points on this clonotype: What it binds is not known.

Germline-derived CDR1 and CDR2 are DFQATT and SNEGSKA (reference sequence). This CDR3 is built from 14 residues. V lost 0 bases to trimming and J lost 6 bases, with 13 bases between them. Unique molecular identifiers were incorporated during preparation of the TCRbeta library. One entry per CDR3 protein results from TCRdb running MiXCR on the PCR reads. The table includes approximately 520,000 distinct CDR3 sequences, over 9.5% detected once. V and J are TRBV20-1 and TRBJ2-3; D tentatively reads TRBD1 or TRBD2 (5 bases each). The sample here was PBMCs, mostly from graft donor cells, taken 180 days after TCRalphabeta/CD19-depleted stem cell transplant. The sequence was obtained from a female patient aged 2-10 years who had a stem cell transplant for aplastic anemia, so the T cells may come from the graft donor. This CDR3 is CSARDFRERDTQYF. For the CDR3, the DNA is TGCAGTGCTAGAGATTTCAGGGAGCGGGATACGCAGTATTTT.